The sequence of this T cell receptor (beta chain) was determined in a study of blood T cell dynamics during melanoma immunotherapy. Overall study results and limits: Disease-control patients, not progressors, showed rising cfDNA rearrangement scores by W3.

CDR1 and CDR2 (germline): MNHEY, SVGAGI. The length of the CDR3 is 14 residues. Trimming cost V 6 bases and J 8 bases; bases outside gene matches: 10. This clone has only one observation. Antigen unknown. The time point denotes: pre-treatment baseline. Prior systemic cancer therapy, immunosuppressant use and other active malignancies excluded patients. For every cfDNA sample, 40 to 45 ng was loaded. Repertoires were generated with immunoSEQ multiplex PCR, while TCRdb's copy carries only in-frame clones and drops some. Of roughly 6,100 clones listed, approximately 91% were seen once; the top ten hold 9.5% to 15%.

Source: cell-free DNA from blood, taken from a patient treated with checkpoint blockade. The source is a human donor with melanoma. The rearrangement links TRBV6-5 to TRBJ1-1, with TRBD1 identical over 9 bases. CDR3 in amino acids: CASRVDTGGGEAFF. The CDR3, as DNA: TGTGCCAGCAGGGTCGATACAGGGGGCGGCGAAGCTTTCTTT.